A single sample gave rise to the 8 T cell receptor beta chains below, sequenced in a study of blood T cell repertoires in COVID-19. Using immunoSEQ multiplex PCR, the repertoire was profiled, and TCRdb retains in-frame clones only, with some absent. This table holds hundreds of thousands of clones, 80% to 90% found once. Sequenced sample: PBMCs or T cells enriched from blood (not recorded which). The receptors stem from an older woman who had recovered from COVID-19.

This clone was recorded many times. The chain carries TRBV3-1 (or the pseudogene TRBV3-2) and TRBJ1-1; 7 positions match TRBD1. After removal of 2 bases from V and 4 bases from J, the junction contained 7 bases not matched to a gene. Germline CDR1 is LGHDT and CDR2 is YNNKEL (reference sequence). This CDR3 region has 15 residues. The CDR3 reads CASSQLTGMGTEAFF. CDR3 in DNA: TGTGCCAGCAGCCAACTGACAGGGATGGGCACTGAAGCTTTCTTT.

The chain links TRBV27 to TRBJ1-6; D might be TRBD1 (5 bases). Germline V CDR1 and CDR2: MNHEY, SMNVEV (reference sequence). V was clipped by 5 bases and J by 3 bases, with 11 bases between them. This CDR3 contains 15 residues. The CDR3 protein is CASSPGDLYNSPLHF. The CDR3, as DNA: TGTGCCAGCAGTCCGGGGGACCTCTATAATTCACCCCTCCACTTT.

This clone was observed a single time. The chain combines TRBV5-1 with TRBJ1-2; no clear D. The CDR3 loop spans 15 amino acids. Between the trimmed V and J ends, which lost 2 bases and 8 bases, there was a span of 19 bases. Per germline, CDR1 SGHRS and CDR2 YFSETQ. The CDR3 coding sequence is TGCGCCAGCAGCTTAGTAAATGCAGAGCGACTCGGCTACACCTTC. Amino acid sequence: CASSLVNAERLGYTF.

This clone was observed once. The J gene is TRBJ2-3, the V gene TRBV3-1 (or the pseudogene TRBV3-2); 10 bases agree with TRBD2. CDR3 length equals 18 residues. CDR1 and CDR2 from the germline V gene are LGHDT and YNNKEL (reference sequence). V was clipped by 3 bases and J by 0 bases; unmatched bases: 9. CDR3 coding DNA: TGTGCCAGCAGCCAGCGGCTAGCGGGGGCCCTTAGCACAGATACGCAGTATTTT. Its protein is CASSQRLAGALSTDTQYF.

This chain joins TRBV3-1 (or the pseudogene TRBV3-2) and TRBJ2-1; D might be TRBD2 (5 bases). Trimming took off 3 bases at V and 12 bases at J, with 12 bases between the two ends. The CDR3 consists of 12 residues. Germline-derived CDR1 and CDR2 are LGHDT and YNNKEL (reference sequence). CDR3 amino acids: CASSQASEGQFF. CDR3 in DNA: TGTGCCAGCAGCCAGGCCAGCGAGGGGCAGTTCTTC.

V and J are TRBV9 and TRBJ1-2; maybe TRBD1 (5 bases). The CDR3 runs to 14 residues. Germline V gene lookup returns CDR1 SGDLS and CDR2 YYNGEE. V was cut by 4 bases and J by 7 bases, with 17 bases left in between. CDR3 sequence (DNA): TGTGCCAGCAGCCGAACGACGGGGGGATTTGGCTACACCTTC. It specifies CASSRTTGGFGYTF.

This clone was counted a few times. CDR3 DNA: TGTGCCAGCAGTTTTGGCAGGGGGAATGGCTACACCTTC. Amino acid sequence: CASSFGRGNGYTF. The J gene is TRBJ1-2, the V gene TRBV12-3 or TRBV12-4; TRBD1 agrees at 7 bases. After removal of 3 bases from V and 6 bases from J, the junction contained 4 bases not matched to a gene. The CDR3 covers 13 residues.

The V call is TRBV5-1, the J call TRBJ2-3; 11 bases are shared with TRBD1. The CDR3 has 18 amino acids. Germline V CDR1 and CDR2: SGHRS, YFSETQ. Losses at the gene ends were 4 bases for V and 3 bases for J; bases not matched to a gene: 13. The CDR3 sequence: CASSLRGPGQGVTDTQYF. CDR3 coding DNA: TGCGCCAGCAGCCTCCGCGGTCCGGGACAGGGGGTAACAGATACGCAGTATTTT.